This T cell receptor (beta chain) emerged from a study of identical twins. Study results and limitations: With abundant cord blood beta clonotypes, insertions were fewer; memory repertoires showed no such pattern.

Note on this clonotype: Its antigen is still unknown.

Between the trimmed V and J ends, which lost 2 bases and 3 bases, there was a span of 11 bases. The CDR3 length is 14 residues. Germline V gives CDR1 SGHVS, CDR2 FQNEAQ. MiXCR, applied by TCRdb to the 5' RACE reads, yields one record per CDR3 protein. The sample yields 500,000 to 600,000 distinct CDR3 sequences, roughly a fifth seen once. The sample was also reused in another study, on T cells expressing NK-cell markers.

Sequences were obtained from CD4+ T cells sorted from blood. The chain carries TRBV7-8 and TRBJ2-7; the D gene is possibly TRBD2 (6 bases). The clonotype originates from a woman younger than 30 in good health. CDR3 sequence (DNA): TGTGCCAGCAGCTTACGGAGGGTTGGCTACGAGCAGTACTTC. Its protein is CASSLRRVGYEQYF.